These 32 T cell receptor beta chains came from one sample sequenced in a study of blood T cell repertoires in COVID-19. Clones were sequenced by immunoSEQ multiplex PCR, and TCRdb holds only the in-frame ones, with some missing. The sample lists approximately 180,000 clones, roughly nine tenths occurring once. Sample: peripheral blood. Source of these receptors: a man aged 55 to 70 with active or convalescent COVID-19.

The rearrangement joins TRBV11-3 to TRBJ2-3; TRBD2 is a possible D gene (6 bases). The germline V gene has CDR1 SGHNT and CDR2 YENEEA. The CDR3 totals 15 residues. Deletions cut 4 bases from V and 2 bases from J, with 13 bases between. The CDR3 DNA sequence: TGTGCCAGCAGCTCTGGGGGGACGATCACAGATACGCAGTATTTT. Its translation is CASSSGGTITDTQYF. Filled out from reference TRBV11-3 and TRBJ2-3, the complete variable domain reads EAGVVQSPRYKIIEKKQPVAFWCNPISGHNTLYWYLQNLGQGPELLIRYENEEAVDDSQLPKDRFSAERLKGVDSTLKIQPAELGDSAVYLCASSSGGTITDTQYFGPGTRLTVL.

This chain connects TRBV10-1 to TRBJ2-3; 12 bases map to TRBD1. This CDR3 contains 15 residues. Germline-derived CDR1 and CDR2 are WNHNN and SYGVQD (reference sequence). V was clipped by 6 bases and J by 2 bases; unmatched bases: 3. In DNA form, the CDR3 reads TGCGCCAGCAGGAAGGGACAGGGGGCCACAGATACGCAGTATTTT. The encoded protein is CASRKGQGATDTQYF.

The genes are TRBV6-5 and TRBJ1-2; perhaps TRBD1 as D (5 bases). The V and J ends lost 7 bases and 0 bases respectively, with 15 bases between them. CDR3 size: 15 residues. The germline CDR1 and CDR2 sequences are MNHEY and SVGAGI. The chain's CDR3 is CASTKGFWANYGYTF. The CDR3 DNA reads as TGTGCCAGCACCAAGGGGTTTTGGGCTAACTATGGCTACACCTTC.

This rearrangement joins TRBV5-1 to TRBJ2-5; 9 bases match TRBD2. V gave up 4 bases and J gave up 2 bases; unmatched junction bases: 9. Germline CDR1 is SGHRS and CDR2 is YFSETQ. The CDR3 covers 16 residues. The CDR3: CASSRGVAGVQETQYF. CDR3 coding DNA: TGCGCCAGCAGCCGGGGAGTAGCGGGGGTACAAGAGACCCAGTACTTC.

The V call is TRBV7-9, the J call TRBJ2-5; 7 bases are shared with TRBD2. The V and J ends lost 5 bases and 5 bases, in that order; junction bases with no gene match: 11. Germline V lookup: CDR1 SEHNR, CDR2 FQNEAQ (reference sequence). This CDR3 is 15 amino acids long. CDR3: CASSTTSDIGETQYF. DNA for the CDR3: TGTGCCAGCAGCACCACTAGCGATATAGGGGAGACCCAGTACTTC.

This clone has just one count. CDR3: CASSFTSKYEQYF. The DNA of the CDR3 is TGTGCCAGCAGTTTCACTAGCAAGTACGAGCAGTACTTC. V and J are TRBV5-6 and TRBJ2-7; D may be TRBD2 (6 bases). The CDR3 extends over 13 amino acids. The germline gives CDR1 SGHDT, CDR2 YYEEEE. The V end was cut by 5 bases, the J end by 4 bases, with 13 bases between. The full variable domain, its missing parts supplied by reference TRBV5-6 and TRBJ2-7, is DAGVTQSPTHLIKTRGQQVTLRCSPKSGHDTVSWYQQALGQGPQFIFQYYEEEERQRGNFPDRFSGHQFPNYSSELNVNALLLGDSALYLCASSFTSKYEQYFGPGTRLTVT.

V usage is TRBV9 and J usage is TRBJ2-2, with 7 nucleotides matching TRBD1. After removal of 3 bases from V and 5 bases from J, the junction contained 7 bases not matched to a gene. The CDR3 is 15 amino acids. Per the germline V gene, CDR1 is SGDLS and CDR2 is YYNGEE. The CDR3 spells CASSATGAGTGELFF. The CDR3 nucleotides are TGTGCCAGCAGCGCCACAGGGGCCGGGACCGGGGAGCTGTTTTTT.

This rearrangement joins TRBV4-1 to TRBJ2-3, with TRBD2 as a possible D gene (7 bases). With 1 base removed from V and 4 bases from J, the gap between germline ends came to 12 bases. Germline V gene sequence: CDR1 MGHRA, CDR2 YSYEKL. The CDR3 extends over 15 amino acids. The CDR3 DNA sequence: TGCGCCAGCAGCCAAGTACCGGGGGGCCCAGATACGCAGTATTTT. Its protein is CASSQVPGGPDTQYF.

The V and J genes are TRBV19 and TRBJ2-1; 9 bases align to TRBD1. The length of the CDR3 is 13 residues. The germline CDR1 and CDR2 sequences are LNHDA and SQIVND (reference sequence). The V segment lost 4 bases and the J segment 8 bases; nucleotides outside the gene matches: 3. The CDR3 loop reads CASSRTGVDEQFF. In nucleotides, the CDR3 is TGTGCCAGTAGTAGGACAGGGGTTGATGAGCAGTTCTTC.

This chain's CDR3 is CASTPGLGSPLHF. CDR3 bases: TGTGCCAGCACCCCGGGACTTGGATCACCCCTCCACTTT. The J gene is TRBJ1-6, the V gene TRBV11-2; D perhaps matches TRBD1 (5 bases). Germline loops: CDR1 SGHAT, CDR2 FQNNGV. CDR3 length: 13 residues. V was cut by 7 bases and J by 10 bases, with 14 bases left in between.

Written as DNA, the CDR3 is TGCGCCAGCAGCAGTGGACAGGGGGCCCTGGAGGTCCAGGAGCAGTACTTC. Translating gives CASSSGQGALEVQEQYF. This chain connects TRBV5-1 to TRBJ2-7; 11 bases match TRBD1. Looked up from germline, CDR1 is SGHRS and CDR2 is YFSETQ. This CDR3 spans 17 amino acids. The V and J ends lost 4 bases and 7 bases, in that order; junction bases with no gene match: 16.

The V gene is TRBV5-6, the J gene TRBJ2-7; 7 bases are a match to TRBD2. Looked up from germline, CDR1 is SGHDT and CDR2 is YYEEEE. The CDR3 has 15 residues. J was trimmed by 1 base and V by 1 base; bases with no gene match: 5. The CDR3 sequence: CASSLTGGPSYEQYF. In DNA form, the CDR3 reads TGTGCCAGCAGCTTGACGGGGGGACCATCCTACGAGCAGTACTTC.

The chain carries TRBV5-4 and TRBJ2-5, with a possible D match to TRBD1 (5 bases). Trimming stripped 3 bases from V and 1 base from J, with 13 bases between. The CDR3 sequence is 15 residues long. Germline CDR1 reads SGHNT; CDR2 reads YYREEE (reference sequence). CDR3 DNA: TGTGCCAGCAGCTCTGGCGACAGAGTCCAAGAGACCCAGTACTTC. Translating gives CASSSGDRVQETQYF.

The V and J genes are TRBV10-1 and TRBJ1-4; D is possibly TRBD1 (5 bases). V gave up 2 bases and J gave up 10 bases, with 11 bases separating them. The CDR3 runs to 13 residues. Germline V lookup: CDR1 WNHNN, CDR2 SYGVQD (reference sequence). Here the CDR3 reads CASSEVLGAKLFF. The CDR3 bases are TGCGCCAGCAGTGAGGTCCTTGGGGCAAAACTGTTTTTT.

This rearrangement joins TRBV15 to TRBJ2-7, with a possible D match to TRBD2 (5 bases). Germline V lookup: CDR1 LNHNV, CDR2 YYDKDF (reference sequence). Trimming took 0 bases from V and 2 from J, leaving 20 bases between them. CDR3 length: 18 residues. CDR3 amino acids: CATSRDPPGSEGPYEQYF. CDR3 coding DNA: TGTGCCACCAGCAGAGATCCGCCGGGGTCCGAAGGCCCCTACGAGCAGTACTTC.

The rearrangement links TRBV25-1 to TRBJ2-4, with 10 positions matching TRBD1. This CDR3 is 16 amino acids long. J gave up 2 bases and V 3 bases, and 4 bases lay outside the gene matches. The germline V gene has CDR1 MGHDK and CDR2 SYGVNS. CDR3 region: CASSDPGQGTKNIQYF. The CDR3 bases are TGTGCCAGCAGTGATCCGGGACAGGGGACCAAAAACATTCAGTACTTC.

This clone has more than one count but fewer than ten. The gene calls are TRBV7-2 and TRBJ2-7; a weak D match, TRBD2 (6 bases). Germline CDR1 is SGHTA and CDR2 is FQGNSA. CDR3 length: 13 amino acids. V was clipped by 5 bases and J by 9 bases, with 17 bases between them. The DNA for the CDR3 is TGTGCCAGCAGCCCAAATCCGACGGGGGTGCAGTACTTC. Amino acid sequence: CASSPNPTGVQYF.

The rearrangement uses TRBV4-1 and TRBJ1-1; perhaps TRBD1 as D (5 bases). Germline V gene sequence: CDR1 MGHRA, CDR2 YSYEKL. Between the trimmed V and J ends, which lost 3 bases and 1 base, there was a span of 18 bases. This CDR3 is 17 amino acids long. CDR3 loop: CASSHTNMGLSNTEAFF. CDR3 DNA sequence: TGCGCCAGCAGCCATACTAACATGGGACTTTCGAACACTGAAGCTTTCTTT.

The J gene is TRBJ1-1, the V gene TRBV10-3; the D gene is possibly TRBD1 (6 bases). With 6 bases removed from V and 7 bases from J, the gap between germline ends came to 12 bases. The germline gives CDR1 ENHRY, CDR2 SYGVKD. The CDR3 has 12 residues. DNA of the CDR3: TGTGCCATCAGACCCCTGGACAGTGAAGCTTTCTTT. It encodes CAIRPLDSEAFF.

V usage is TRBV30 and J usage is TRBJ1-1; D perhaps matches TRBD1 (5 bases). In germline, CDR1 is GTSNPN, CDR2 SVGIG (reference sequence). V was pared by 4 bases and J by 5 bases, with 11 bases between. CDR3 length: 12 amino acids. CDR3 amino acids: CAWTKRGTEAFF. CDR3 bases: TGTGCCTGGACCAAAAGGGGTACTGAAGCTTTCTTT.

This chain joins TRBV4-2 and TRBJ1-1, with no clear D. From germline, CDR1 is LGHNA and CDR2 YNFKEQ. The V and J ends lost 0 bases and 10 bases respectively, with 15 bases between them. This CDR3 region has 14 residues. The CDR3 nucleotides are TGTGCCAGCAGCCAAGATATAACGCAAGTTAGAGCTTTCTTT. Its protein product is CASSQDITQVRAFF.

V gene TRBV29-1 combines with J gene TRBJ1-4; the D is unclear. This CDR3 is 14 amino acids long. V dropped 4 bases and J dropped 2 bases, with 11 bases sitting between them. Germline CDR1 is SQVTM and CDR2 is ANQGSEA. The CDR3 DNA reads as TGCAGCGTTGGAGAAACAAGTACTAATGAAAAACTGTTTTTT. This translates into CSVGETSTNEKLFF.

This chain joins TRBV4-1 and TRBJ1-2, with D possibly matching TRBD1 (5 bases). CDR1 MGHRA and CDR2 YSYEKL come from the germline V gene. The CDR3 spans 13 residues. V gave up 2 bases and J gave up 8 bases, with 12 bases separating them. CDR3 residues: CASSQHLEGGYTF. As DNA, the CDR3 is TGCGCCAGCAGCCAACATTTGGAGGGGGGCTACACCTTC.

The chain joins TRBV5-1 to TRBJ1-4; D possibly corresponds to TRBD1 (6 bases). Germline loops: CDR1 SGHRS, CDR2 YFSETQ. This CDR3 comprises 13 residues. Between the trimmed V and J ends, which lost 0 bases and 7 bases, there was a span of 7 bases. DNA for the CDR3: TGCGCCAGCAGCTTGGCGACAGGTGAAAAACTGTTTTTT. Its protein product is CASSLATGEKLFF.

V usage is TRBV24-1 and J usage is TRBJ2-5; 8 bases agree with TRBD1. Germline V gene sequence: CDR1 KGHDR, CDR2 SFDVKD. The CDR3 spans 15 residues. Trimming removed 5 bases from V and 0 bases from J; junction bases left unmatched: 4. CDR3 bases: TGTGCCACCAGTGGCCGGGACAGGTACCAAGAGACCCAGTACTTC. It specifies CATSGRDRYQETQYF.

V is TRBV6-5 and J is TRBJ1-4; 8 bases align to TRBD1. J gave up 0 bases and V 6 bases, and 0 bases lay outside the gene matches. Germline values: CDR1 MNHEY, CDR2 SVGAGI. The CDR3 covers 14 residues. The CDR3 DNA reads as TGTGCCAGCAGGACAGGGGCAACTAATGAAAAACTGTTTTTT. It specifies CASRTGATNEKLFF.

The chain uses TRBV4-1 and TRBJ2-1; 11 nucleotides agree with TRBD1. With V trimmed by 2 bases and J by 2 bases, 8 bases remained unmatched. The CDR3 length is 18 residues. Germline CDR1 reads MGHRA; CDR2 reads YSYEKL. CDR3 in amino acids: CASSQSSGTGGTYNEQFF. The CDR3 bases are TGCGCCAGCAGCCAATCCTCCGGGACAGGGGGGACCTACAATGAGCAGTTCTTC.

The chain is built from TRBV7-2 and TRBJ2-5, with 7 bases lining up with TRBD2. Trimming removed 6 bases from V and 3 bases from J; junction bases left unmatched: 7. The CDR3 has 14 amino acids. Germline V CDR1 and CDR2: SGHTA, FQGNSA. CDR3 sequence (DNA): TGTGCCAGCAGACATCGGGGGGATGAAGAGACCCAGTACTTC. This translates into CASRHRGDEETQYF. The full variable domain, completed using reference TRBV7-2 and TRBJ2-5, is GAGVSQSPSNKVTEKGKDVELRCDPISGHTALYWYRQSLGQGLEFLIYFQGNSAPDKSGLPSDRFSAERTGGSVSTLTIQRTQQEDSAVYLCASRHRGDEETQYFGPGTRLLVL.

The rearrangement links TRBV3-1 (or the pseudogene TRBV3-2) to TRBJ2-7; TRBD1 agrees at 9 bases. From germline, CDR1 is LGHDT and CDR2 YNNKEL (reference sequence). There are 15 residues in the CDR3. J gave up 1 base and V 3 bases, and 4 bases lay outside the gene matches. CDR3 region: CASSHPGQGSYEQYF. As DNA, the CDR3 is TGTGCCAGCAGCCACCCGGGACAGGGTTCCTACGAGCAGTACTTC.

V gene TRBV18 combines with J gene TRBJ2-3, with 8 nucleotides matching TRBD2. Unmatched junction bases numbered 7, after V lost 3 bases and J lost 2 bases. CDR1 and CDR2 (germline): KGHSH, LQKENI. The CDR3 is made up of 16 amino acids. CDR3 sequence (DNA): TGTGCCAGCTCACCGGAAAGCGGGAGTTACACAGATACGCAGTATTTT. Its protein is CASSPESGSYTDTQYF.

The gene calls are TRBV9 and TRBJ2-5, with 10 bases matching TRBD2. CDR3 length: 15 amino acids. V lost 3 bases to trimming and J lost 6 bases; unmatched junction nucleotides: 8. Germline CDR1 reads SGDLS; CDR2 reads YYNGEE. In DNA, the CDR3 is TGTGCCAGCAGCGGCGGGACTAGCGATCCAAAGACCCAGTACTTC. Its protein is CASSGGTSDPKTQYF.

The J gene is TRBJ2-5, the V gene TRBV4-1; D remains unclear. CDR1 and CDR2 from the germline V gene are MGHRA and YSYEKL. Trimming cost V 1 base and J 5 bases, with 8 bases left between them. The CDR3 contains 13 residues. The CDR3 protein is CASSQVSSETQYF. CDR3 bases: TGCGCCAGCAGCCAAGTGTCGAGCGAGACCCAGTACTTC.